A single sample gave rise to the 25 T cell receptor beta chains below, sequenced in a study of T cells after posttransplantation cyclophosphamide. Assay used: immunoSEQ multiplex PCR; TCRdb lists only in-frame clones, some missing. The repertoire has about 30,000 clones, none seen only once; the ten largest take approximately 4.8%. Sample: PBMCs. These receptors all come from a woman in her thirties in good health and a related stem cell transplant donor.

This clone was detected ten times or more. The chain employs TRBV18 and TRBJ1-2; 7 bases fit TRBD1. The CDR3 covers 14 residues. With 3 bases clipped from V and 5 bases from J, the junction kept 6 bases outside the gene matches. CDR1 is KGHSH and CDR2 is LQKENI in the germline V gene. The chain's CDR3 is CASSPGTDFYGYTF. Here the CDR3 DNA reads TGTGCCAGCTCACCGGGGACAGACTTTTATGGCTACACCTTC.

Many counts were recorded for this clone. CDR3 sequence: CASTLTGVVNTEAFF. For the CDR3, the DNA is TGTGCCAGCACCCTGACAGGCGTCGTGAACACTGAAGCTTTCTTT. The V call is TRBV7-2, the J call TRBJ1-1; tentative D call: TRBD1 (6 bases). Trimming removed 7 bases from V and 0 bases from J, with 15 bases in between. The CDR3 totals 15 residues. Germline CDR1 and CDR2: SGHTA and FQGNSA.

This clone was counted a few times. V and J are TRBV29-1 and TRBJ1-1; 7 nucleotides line up with TRBD1. CDR1 SQVTM and CDR2 ANQGSEA come from the germline V gene. The junction had 2 bases not matched to a gene; V was cut back by 4 bases and J by 0 bases. There are 13 residues in the CDR3. CDR3 nucleotide sequence: TGCAGCGTTGCGGGACAGATGAACACTGAAGCTTTCTTT. Translation: CSVAGQMNTEAFF.

The rearrangement uses TRBV9 and TRBJ2-3; 11 bases match TRBD2. Trimming cost V 4 bases and J 2 bases; bases outside gene matches: 6. The CDR3 spans 16 residues. Germline V CDR1 and CDR2: SGDLS, YYNGEE. This CDR3 is CASSSRLAGLTDTQYF. CDR3 sequence (DNA): TGTGCCAGCAGCTCCCGACTAGCGGGGCTCACAGATACGCAGTATTTT.

At least ten counts were recorded for this clone. The V call is TRBV4-3, the J call TRBJ2-3, with 8 nucleotides matching TRBD2. The junction had 16 bases not matched to a gene; V was cut back by 2 bases and J by 6 bases. The CDR3 length is 18 residues. The germline V gene has CDR1 LGHNA and CDR2 YSLEER. The CDR3 protein is CASSQSPASGLLRDTQYF. In DNA form, the CDR3 reads TGCGCCAGCAGCCAAAGCCCTGCTAGCGGGTTACTGCGGGATACGCAGTATTTT.

This clone was detected ten times or more. This chain uses TRBV2 with TRBJ1-2; the D gene is possibly TRBD1 (6 bases). There are 13 residues in the CDR3. Looked up from germline, CDR1 is SNHLY and CDR2 is FYNNEI. V lost 6 bases and J 4 bases, leaving 12 bases between the germline ends. The CDR3 sequence: CASRVDRTYGYTF. CDR3 sequence (DNA): TGTGCCAGCAGGGTCGACAGGACCTATGGCTACACCTTC.

This clone was counted many times. As DNA, the CDR3 is TGTGCCAGCAGCCAAGAGAGGGGGGACTACTCGGAGCAGTACTTC. Protein product: CASSQERGDYSEQYF. This chain links TRBV4-2 with TRBJ2-7; D is perhaps TRBD2 (7 bases). The V end was cut by 0 bases, the J end by 7 bases, with 16 bases between. In germline, CDR1 is LGHNA, CDR2 YNFKEQ. The CDR3 runs to 15 residues.

The V and J genes are TRBV7-2 and TRBJ1-6, with D unresolved. CDR1 is SGHTA, CDR2 FQGNSA, per germline. This CDR3 has 13 residues. Trimming removed 5 bases at V and 18 bases at J, with 20 bases between. CDR3 sequence: CASSLTMRQVTHF. The CDR3 DNA follows: TGTGCCAGCAGCCTCACAATGCGGCAAGTCACCCACTTT.

This clone was seen at least ten times. The chain recombines TRBV7-8 with TRBJ2-7, with 7 bases aligning to TRBD1. CDR1 and CDR2 (germline): SGHVS, FQNEAQ. The CDR3 totals 15 residues. With V trimmed by 5 bases and J by 3 bases, 10 bases remained unmatched. For the CDR3, the DNA is TGTGCCAGCAGCCGATGGGGACAGTCTGGCTACGAGCAGTACTTC. It specifies CASSRWGQSGYEQYF.

This chain joins TRBV6-5 and TRBJ1-1, with TRBD1 matching 7 bases. J was trimmed by 4 bases and V by 5 bases; bases with no gene match: 4. The CDR3 is 13 amino acids. CDR1 and CDR2 from the germline V gene are MNHEY and SVGAGI. CDR3 sequence (DNA): TGTGCCAGCAGTAACAGGGGTGGCACTGAAGCTTTCTTT. Its translation: CASSNRGGTEAFF.

This clone was observed at least ten times. This sequence joins TRBV28 and TRBJ1-5; D not certain. Between the trimmed V and J ends, which lost 3 bases and 7 bases, there was a span of 7 bases. This CDR3 comprises 12 residues. Germline V gene data show CDR1 as MDHEN and CDR2 as SYDVKM. CDR3 sequence reads: CASSLSLQPQHF. The CDR3 DNA is TGTGCCAGCAGTTTGTCGCTACAGCCCCAGCATTTT.

This clone was counted ten times or more. The chain is built from TRBV7-6 and TRBJ1-5, with D possibly TRBD1 on 6 matching bases. Looked up from germline, CDR1 is SGHVS and CDR2 is FNYEAQ. V was clipped by 0 bases and J by 7 bases, with 10 bases between them. The CDR3 has 14 residues. CDR3 DNA: TGTGCCAGCAGCTTAGCAGGACAGAGGCAGCCCCAGCATTTT. Protein product: CASSLAGQRQPQHF.

This clone came up many times. This rearrangement joins TRBV12-3 or TRBV12-4 to TRBJ1-1; D is possibly TRBD1 (5 bases). The germline V and J ends were trimmed by 3 bases and 9 bases, with 11 bases remaining between them. This CDR3 has 12 amino acids. CDR3 in DNA: TGTGCCAGCAGTTTTGGGCAGGGCAAAGCTTTCTTT. It specifies CASSFGQGKAFF.

The chain links TRBV9 to TRBJ2-3; D is unresolved. The CDR3 is 16 amino acids. Trimming shortened V by 3 bases and J by 0 bases, and 14 bases separated the two germline ends. Germline CDR1 reads SGDLS; CDR2 reads YYNGEE. CDR3 sequence reads: CASSARAQTSTDTQYF. CDR3 DNA: TGTGCCAGCAGCGCCCGAGCGCAGACTAGCACAGATACGCAGTATTTT. Supplemented by reference TRBV9 and TRBJ2-3, the full variable domain reads DSGVTQTPKHLITATGQRVTLRCSPRSGDLSVYWYQQSLDQGLQFLIQYYNGEERAKGNILERFSAQQFPDLHSELNLSSLELGDSALYFCASSARAQTSTDTQYFGPGTRLTVL.

The sample holds many counts of this clone. The chain joins TRBV6-5 to TRBJ1-1; D remains ambiguous. There are 15 residues in the CDR3. With 3 bases removed from V and 0 bases from J, the gap between germline ends came to 11 bases. The germline V gene encodes CDR1 MNHEY and CDR2 SVGAGI. The CDR3 DNA follows: TGTGCCAGCAGTTATTCTGGGCCGGTGAACACTGAAGCTTTCTTT. Amino acid sequence: CASSYSGPVNTEAFF.

This clone was seen at least ten times. V gene TRBV19 combines with J gene TRBJ2-5; weak D call: TRBD1 (5 bases). CDR3 size: 13 residues. Trimming took off 5 bases at V and 3 bases at J, with 10 bases between the two ends. The germline gives CDR1 LNHDA, CDR2 SQIVND (reference sequence). The DNA for the CDR3 is TGTGCCAGTAGTCAGGGTTTAAAAGAGACCCAGTACTTC. This gives the protein CASSQGLKETQYF.

In its sample, this clone was seen many times. The chain recombines TRBV6-5 with TRBJ1-2, with TRBD1 identical over 8 bases. Per germline, CDR1 MNHEY and CDR2 SVGAGI. The V and J ends lost 4 bases and 4 bases, in that order; junction bases with no gene match: 2. CDR3 length: 13 residues. CDR3 nucleotide sequence: TGTGCCAGCAGTTTAGACAGGGGCTATGGCTACACCTTC. This encodes CASSLDRGYGYTF.

This clone was counted a few times. The V and J genes are TRBV12-3 or TRBV12-4 and TRBJ1-2; D ambiguous. The V and J ends lost 3 bases and 4 bases respectively, with 3 bases between them. This CDR3 is 11 amino acids long. CDR3 nucleotide sequence: TGTGCCAGCAGTTTCGGCTATGGCTACACCTTC. This gives the protein CASSFGYGYTF.

This clone has at least ten counts. J is TRBJ1-2 and V is TRBV6-1; 9 bases agree with TRBD1. Germline CDR1 and CDR2: MNHNS and SASEGT. J gave up 7 bases and V 2 bases, and 5 bases lay outside the gene matches. The CDR3 covers 14 residues. In DNA, the CDR3 is TGTGCCAGCAGTGAAAGCCGACAGGGGGGTGGCTACACCTTC. This translates into CASSESRQGGGYTF.

This clone has a count of ten or more. V is TRBV19 and J is TRBJ1-6; 9 nucleotides align to TRBD1. The CDR3 consists of 18 residues. V lost 4 bases, J lost 10 bases, and 17 bases stayed unmatched. Germline values: CDR1 LNHDA, CDR2 SQIVND (reference sequence). The CDR3 DNA follows: TGTGCCAGTAGTAAAATTGCGCGACGACAGGGGGTCGGCTCACCCCTCCACTTT. Protein: CASSKIARRQGVGSPLHF.

In this sample, this clone turned up many times. The V call is TRBV4-3, the J call TRBJ2-7, with D unresolved. Germline lookup yields CDR1 LGHNA and CDR2 YSLEER. V gave up 0 bases and J gave up 1 base, with 16 bases separating them. The CDR3 runs 17 residues. CDR3: CASSQDIPGPTSYEQYF. Written as DNA, the CDR3 is TGCGCCAGCAGCCAAGATATTCCGGGTCCTACTTCCTACGAGCAGTACTTC.

There are many counts of this clone. The rearrangement joins TRBV6-1 to TRBJ1-2; no firm D call. This CDR3 region has 12 residues. Germline loops: CDR1 MNHNS, CDR2 SASEGT. Trimming left V 3 bases short and J 0 bases short, with 2 bases between. Here the CDR3 DNA reads TGTGCCAGCAGTGACACTAACTATGGCTACACCTTC. This encodes CASSDTNYGYTF.

This clone was seen repeatedly, ten times or more. The V and J genes are TRBV5-1 and TRBJ1-1, with a possible D match to TRBD1 (5 bases). This CDR3 region has 14 residues. Germline V gene sequence: CDR1 SGHRS, CDR2 YFSETQ. V gave up 0 bases and J gave up 8 bases, with 14 bases separating them. The DNA of the CDR3 is TGCGCCAGCAGCTTGGATCAGGGAGGGGAAGAAGCTTTCTTT. Protein sequence: CASSLDQGGEEAFF.

At least ten counts were recorded for this clone. The CDR3 spells CASTQGQGAIDEQYF. In DNA form, the CDR3 reads TGTGCCAGCACCCAAGGACAGGGGGCGATCGACGAGCAGTACTTC. This chain joins TRBV6-1 and TRBJ2-7; 11 bases are a match to TRBD1. This CDR3 has 15 residues. Germline V gene sequence: CDR1 MNHNS, CDR2 SASEGT. With 7 bases clipped from V and 5 bases from J, the junction kept 10 bases outside the gene matches.

In this sample, this clone turned up a few times. The chain uses TRBV28 and TRBJ1-2; 8 bases match TRBD1. From germline, CDR1 is MDHEN and CDR2 SYDVKM. This CDR3 has 13 amino acids. J gave up 8 bases and V 6 bases, and 8 bases lay outside the gene matches. The CDR3 bases are TGTGCCAGCAGCCCCGGGACAGGCGGGGGCTACACCTTC. Residues: CASSPGTGGGYTF.